The present T cell receptor (beta chain) was sequenced within a study of shared clonotypes between healthy human individuals. At deep level, the assay was performed. Only in-frame clones appear in the TCRdb table, and some are missing; sequencing was by immunoSEQ multiplex PCR. This table has roughly 640,000 clones, 97% appearing once. The CDR3 consists of 13 residues. Germline V gene lookup returns CDR1 MNHEY and CDR2 SMNVEV (reference sequence). V was clipped by 3 bases and J by 4 bases, with 10 bases between them. From CD4+ cells came CD45RA+ naive and CD45RA-negative memory subsets. What was sequenced was naive CD4+ T cells sorted from blood. This sample's subset: CD45RA+ positively selected. The receptor's source is a woman in her twenties or thirties in good health. The V and J genes are TRBV27 and TRBJ2-7; D unclear. DNA for the CDR3: TGTGCCAGCAGTTTCAGGCAAAAATACGAGCAGTACTTC. Encoded protein: CASSFRQKYEQYF.